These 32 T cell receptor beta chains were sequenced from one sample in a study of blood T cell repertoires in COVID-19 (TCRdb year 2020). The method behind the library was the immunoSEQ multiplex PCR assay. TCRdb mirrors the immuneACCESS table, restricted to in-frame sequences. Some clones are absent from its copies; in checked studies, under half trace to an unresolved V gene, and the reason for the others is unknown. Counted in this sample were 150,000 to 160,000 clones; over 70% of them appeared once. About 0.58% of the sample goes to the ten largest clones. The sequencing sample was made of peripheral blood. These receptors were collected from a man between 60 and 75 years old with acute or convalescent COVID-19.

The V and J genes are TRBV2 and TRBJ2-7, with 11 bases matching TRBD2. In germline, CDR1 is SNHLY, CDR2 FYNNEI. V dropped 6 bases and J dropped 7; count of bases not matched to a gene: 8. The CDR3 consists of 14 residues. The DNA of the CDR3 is TGTGCCAGCAGCTTAGCGGGAGGGCCGGGTGAGCAGTACTTC. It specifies CASSLAGGPGEQYF.

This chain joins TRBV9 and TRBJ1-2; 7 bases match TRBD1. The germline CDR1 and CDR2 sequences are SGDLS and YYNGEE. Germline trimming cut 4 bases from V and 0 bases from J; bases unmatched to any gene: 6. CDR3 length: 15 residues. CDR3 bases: TGTGCCAGCAGCCCCCGACAGGGAGCTAACTATGGCTACACCTTC. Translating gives CASSPRQGANYGYTF.

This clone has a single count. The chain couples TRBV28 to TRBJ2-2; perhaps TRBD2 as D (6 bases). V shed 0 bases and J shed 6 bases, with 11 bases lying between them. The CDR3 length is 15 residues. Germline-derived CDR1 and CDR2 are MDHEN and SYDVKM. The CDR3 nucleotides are TGTGCCAGCAGTTTATGGGGCGGGATCCCCGGGGAGCTGTTTTTT. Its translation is CASSLWGGIPGELFF.

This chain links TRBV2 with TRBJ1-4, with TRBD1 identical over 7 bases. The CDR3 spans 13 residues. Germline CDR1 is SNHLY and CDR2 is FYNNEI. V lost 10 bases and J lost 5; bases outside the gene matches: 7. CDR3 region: CAIQGGQNEKLFF. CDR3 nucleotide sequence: TGTGCCATTCAGGGGGGACAAAATGAAAAACTGTTTTTT. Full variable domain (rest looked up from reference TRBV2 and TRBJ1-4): EPEVTQTPSHQVTQMGQEVILRCVPISNHLYFYWYRQILGQKVEFLVSFYNNEISEKSEIFDDQFSVERPDGSNFTLKIRSTKLEDSAMYFCAIQGGQNEKLFFGSGTQLSVL.

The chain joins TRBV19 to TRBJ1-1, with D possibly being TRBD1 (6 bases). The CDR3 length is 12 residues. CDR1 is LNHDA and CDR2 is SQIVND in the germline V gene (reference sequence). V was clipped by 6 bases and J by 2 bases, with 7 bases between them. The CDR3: CASRGHNTEAFF. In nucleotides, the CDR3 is TGTGCCAGTAGGGGACACAACACTGAAGCTTTCTTT.

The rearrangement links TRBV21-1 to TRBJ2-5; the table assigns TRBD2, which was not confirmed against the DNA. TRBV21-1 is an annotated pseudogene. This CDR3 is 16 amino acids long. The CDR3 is CASSRGSGWVEETQYF. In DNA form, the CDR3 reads TGTGCCAGCAGCCGAGGTAGCGGGTGGGTAGAAGAGACCCAGTACTTC.

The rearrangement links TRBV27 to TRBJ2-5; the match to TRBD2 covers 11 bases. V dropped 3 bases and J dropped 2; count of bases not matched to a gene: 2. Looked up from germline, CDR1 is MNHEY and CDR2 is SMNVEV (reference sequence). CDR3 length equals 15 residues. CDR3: CASSLLAGGQETQYF. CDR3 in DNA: TGTGCCAGCAGTTTGTTAGCGGGGGGGCAAGAGACCCAGTACTTC.

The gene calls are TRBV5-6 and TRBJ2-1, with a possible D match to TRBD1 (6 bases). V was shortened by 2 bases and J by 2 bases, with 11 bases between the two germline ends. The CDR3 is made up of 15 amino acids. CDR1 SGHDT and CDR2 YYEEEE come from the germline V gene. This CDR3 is CASSFRQVPYNEQFF. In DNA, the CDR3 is TGTGCCAGCAGCTTCCGACAGGTCCCCTACAATGAGCAGTTCTTC.

CDR3 nucleotides: TGTGCCACCAGTGAACCGCTTAGCGGGAGTGGGATGAAGGGGCAGTTCTTC. This encodes CATSEPLSGSGMKGQFF. J is TRBJ2-1 and V is TRBV24-1; 9 nucleotides line up with TRBD2. Germline CDR1 KGHDR, CDR2 SFDVKD. With 4 bases clipped from V and 12 bases from J, the junction kept 18 bases outside the gene matches. This CDR3 has 17 residues.

CDR3 bases: TGTGCCAGCAGTCAAAGGACAGGGGCCGCGACCCTCAATCAGCCCCAGCATTTT. Its translation: CASSQRTGAATLNQPQHF. The rearrangement uses TRBV28 and TRBJ1-5, with 9 nucleotides matching TRBD1. The CDR3 is made up of 18 amino acids. Trimming cost V 5 bases and J 3 bases; bases outside gene matches: 14. Germline CDR1 is MDHEN and CDR2 is SYDVKM.

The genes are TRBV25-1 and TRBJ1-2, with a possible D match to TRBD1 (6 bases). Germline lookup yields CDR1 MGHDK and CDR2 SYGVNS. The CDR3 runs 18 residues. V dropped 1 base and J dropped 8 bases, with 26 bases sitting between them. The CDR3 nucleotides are TGTGCCAGCAGTGAATCCTCAGGGGAAATTGTTTTATCGGGGGGCTACACCTTC. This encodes CASSESSGEIVLSGGYTF.

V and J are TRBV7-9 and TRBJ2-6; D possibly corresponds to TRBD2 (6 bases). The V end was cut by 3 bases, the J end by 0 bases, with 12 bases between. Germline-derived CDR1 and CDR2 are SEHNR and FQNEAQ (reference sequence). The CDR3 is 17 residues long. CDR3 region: CASSFAGRSSGANVLTF. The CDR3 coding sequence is TGTGCCAGCAGCTTCGCGGGACGGAGCTCTGGGGCCAACGTCCTGACTTTC. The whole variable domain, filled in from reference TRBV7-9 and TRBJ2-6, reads DTGVSQNPRHKITKRGQNVTFRCDPISEHNRLYWYRQTLGQGPEFLTYFQNEAQLEKSRLLSDRFSAERPKGSFSTLEIQRTEQGDSAMYLCASSFAGRSSGANVLTFGAGSRLTVL.

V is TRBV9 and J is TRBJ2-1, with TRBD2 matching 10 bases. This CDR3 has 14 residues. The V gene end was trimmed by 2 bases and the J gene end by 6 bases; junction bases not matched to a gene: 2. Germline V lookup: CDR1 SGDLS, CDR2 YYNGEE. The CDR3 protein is CASSVGTSVNEQFF. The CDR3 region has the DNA TGTGCCAGCAGCGTTGGGACTAGCGTCAATGAGCAGTTCTTC.

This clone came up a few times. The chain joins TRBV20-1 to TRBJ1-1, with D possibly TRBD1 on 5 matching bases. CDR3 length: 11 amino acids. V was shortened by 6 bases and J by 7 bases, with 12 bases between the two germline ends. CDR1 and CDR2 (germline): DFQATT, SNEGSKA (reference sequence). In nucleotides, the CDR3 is TGCAGTGCCACTCTGGGGGGTGAAGCTTTCTTT. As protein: CSATLGGEAFF.

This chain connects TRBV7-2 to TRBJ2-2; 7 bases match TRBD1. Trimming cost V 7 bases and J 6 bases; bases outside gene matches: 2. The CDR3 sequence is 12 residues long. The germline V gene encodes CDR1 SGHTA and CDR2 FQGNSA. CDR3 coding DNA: TGTGCCAGCAACCAGGGGGCCGGGGAGCTGTTTTTT. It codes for CASNQGAGELFF.

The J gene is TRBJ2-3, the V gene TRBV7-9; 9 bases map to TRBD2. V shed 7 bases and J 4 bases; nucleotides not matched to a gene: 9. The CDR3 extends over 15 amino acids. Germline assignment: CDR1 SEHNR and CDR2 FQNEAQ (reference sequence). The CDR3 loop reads CASTTWRGGSDTQYF. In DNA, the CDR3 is TGTGCCAGCACCACCTGGCGGGGGGGTTCAGATACGCAGTATTTT.

CDR3 DNA sequence: TGCGCCAGCAGCCTGCAATCAACCGGCAGGGACGAGCAGTACTTC. Its translation: CASSLQSTGRDEQYF. The rearrangement links TRBV5-1 to TRBJ2-7; a weak D match, TRBD1 (5 bases). Germline V lookup: CDR1 SGHRS, CDR2 YFSETQ. CDR3 length: 15 residues. Trimming took off 4 bases at V and 5 bases at J, with 19 bases between the two ends.

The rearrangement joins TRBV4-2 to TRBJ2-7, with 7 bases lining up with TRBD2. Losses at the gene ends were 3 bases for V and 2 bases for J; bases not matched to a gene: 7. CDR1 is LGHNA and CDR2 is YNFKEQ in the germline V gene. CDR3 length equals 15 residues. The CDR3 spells CASSQGGGPPYEQYF. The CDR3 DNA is TGTGCCAGCAGCCAGGGGGGAGGGCCCCCCTACGAGCAGTACTTC.

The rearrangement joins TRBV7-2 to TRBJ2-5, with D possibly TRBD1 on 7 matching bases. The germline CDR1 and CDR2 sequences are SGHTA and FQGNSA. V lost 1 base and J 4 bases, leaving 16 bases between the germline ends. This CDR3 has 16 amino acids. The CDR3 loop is CASSLVVAQGGETQYF. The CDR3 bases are TGTGCCAGCAGCTTAGTCGTGGCTCAGGGGGGAGAGACCCAGTACTTC.

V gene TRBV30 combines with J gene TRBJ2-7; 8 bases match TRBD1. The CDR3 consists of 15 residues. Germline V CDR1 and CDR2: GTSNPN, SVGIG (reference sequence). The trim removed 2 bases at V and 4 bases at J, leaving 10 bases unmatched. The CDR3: CAWSKDRVRNYEQYF. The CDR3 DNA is TGTGCCTGGAGTAAGGACAGGGTCCGGAATTACGAGCAGTACTTC.

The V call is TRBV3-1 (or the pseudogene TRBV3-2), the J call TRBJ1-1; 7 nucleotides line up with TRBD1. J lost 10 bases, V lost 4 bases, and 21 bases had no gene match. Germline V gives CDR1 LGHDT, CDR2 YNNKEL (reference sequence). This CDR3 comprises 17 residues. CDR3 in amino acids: CASSPKETGWSWGLAFF. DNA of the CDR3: TGTGCCAGCAGCCCTAAGGAGACAGGGTGGTCGTGGGGGCTAGCTTTCTTT.

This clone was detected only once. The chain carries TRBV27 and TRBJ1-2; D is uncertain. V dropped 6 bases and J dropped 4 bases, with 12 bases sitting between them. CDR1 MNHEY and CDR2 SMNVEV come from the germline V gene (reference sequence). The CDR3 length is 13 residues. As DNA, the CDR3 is TGTGCCAGCAGCCCGAGGGTTCGCTATGGCTACACCTTC. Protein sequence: CASSPRVRYGYTF.

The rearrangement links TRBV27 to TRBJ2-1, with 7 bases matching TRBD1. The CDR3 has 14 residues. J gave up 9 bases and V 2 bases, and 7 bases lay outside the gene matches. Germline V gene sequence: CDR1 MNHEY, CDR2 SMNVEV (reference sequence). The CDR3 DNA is TGTGCCAGCAGTTTAAAGGGGGCGCTTAGTGAGCAGTTCTTC. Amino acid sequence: CASSLKGALSEQFF.

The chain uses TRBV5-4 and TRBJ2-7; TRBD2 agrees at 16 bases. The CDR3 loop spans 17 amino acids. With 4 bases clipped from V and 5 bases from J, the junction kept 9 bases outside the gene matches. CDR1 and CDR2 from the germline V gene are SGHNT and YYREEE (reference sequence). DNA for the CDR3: TGTGCCAGCAGCACTGGGACTAGCGGGGGGGCCGTCGACGAGCAGTACTTC. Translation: CASSTGTSGGAVDEQYF.

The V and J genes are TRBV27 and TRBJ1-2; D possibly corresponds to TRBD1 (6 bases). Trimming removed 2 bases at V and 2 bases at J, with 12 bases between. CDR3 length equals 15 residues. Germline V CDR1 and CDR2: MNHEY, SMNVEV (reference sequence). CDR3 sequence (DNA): TGTGCCAGCAGTTTAACAGGGATCGTAAACTATGGCTACACCTTC. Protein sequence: CASSLTGIVNYGYTF.

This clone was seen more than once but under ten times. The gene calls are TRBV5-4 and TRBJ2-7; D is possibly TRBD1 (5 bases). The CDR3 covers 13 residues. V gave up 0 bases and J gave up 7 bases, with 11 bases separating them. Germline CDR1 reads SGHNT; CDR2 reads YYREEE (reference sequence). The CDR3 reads CASSLGGAREQYF. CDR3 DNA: TGTGCCAGCAGCTTGGGTGGGGCTAGAGAGCAGTACTTC.

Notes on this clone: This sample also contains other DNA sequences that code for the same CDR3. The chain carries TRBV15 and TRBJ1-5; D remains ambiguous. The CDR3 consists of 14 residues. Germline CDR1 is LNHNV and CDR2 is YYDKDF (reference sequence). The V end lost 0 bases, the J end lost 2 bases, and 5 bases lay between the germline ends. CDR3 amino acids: CATSRDRGNQPQHF. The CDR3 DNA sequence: TGTGCCACCAGCAGAGATCGGGGCAATCAGCCCCAGCATTTT.

CDR3 residues: CASSLAGIGELFF. The CDR3 DNA sequence: TGTGCCAGCAGTCTAGCAGGGATCGGGGAGCTGTTTTTT. The chain employs TRBV6-6 and TRBJ2-2; D may correspond to TRBD1 or TRBD2 (5 bases each). From germline, CDR1 is MNHNY and CDR2 SVGAGI (reference sequence). V lost 5 bases, J lost 7 bases, and 11 bases lay in between. The CDR3 is 13 residues long.

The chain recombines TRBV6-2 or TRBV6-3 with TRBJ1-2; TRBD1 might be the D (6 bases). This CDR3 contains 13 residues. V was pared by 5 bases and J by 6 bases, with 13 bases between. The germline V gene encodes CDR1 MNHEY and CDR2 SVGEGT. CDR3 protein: CASSPAGAHGYTF. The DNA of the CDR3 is TGTGCCAGCAGTCCCGCGGGGGCCCATGGCTACACCTTC.

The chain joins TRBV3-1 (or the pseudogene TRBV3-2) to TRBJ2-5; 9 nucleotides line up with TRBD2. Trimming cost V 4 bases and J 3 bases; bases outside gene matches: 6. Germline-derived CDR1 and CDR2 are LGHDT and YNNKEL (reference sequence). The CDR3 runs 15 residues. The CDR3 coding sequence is TGTGCCAGCAGCCCAGCGGGGGGCCGTAAAGAGACCCAGTACTTC. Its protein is CASSPAGGRKETQYF.

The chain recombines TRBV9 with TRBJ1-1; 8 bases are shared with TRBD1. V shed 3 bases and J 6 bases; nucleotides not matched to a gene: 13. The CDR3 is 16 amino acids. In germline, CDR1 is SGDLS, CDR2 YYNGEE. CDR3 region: CASSAHLDPGQAEAFF. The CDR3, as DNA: TGTGCCAGCAGCGCCCATCTAGATCCGGGACAGGCTGAAGCTTTCTTT.

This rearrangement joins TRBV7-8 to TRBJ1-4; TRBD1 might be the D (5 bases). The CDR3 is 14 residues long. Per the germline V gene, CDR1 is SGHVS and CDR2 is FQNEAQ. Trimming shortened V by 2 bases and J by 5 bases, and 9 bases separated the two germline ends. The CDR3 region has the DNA TGTGCCAGCAGCTTAAACCAGGGAAATGAAAAACTGTTTTTT. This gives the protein CASSLNQGNEKLFF.